Included here is one TCR beta chain sequence, with context. The V end lost 10 bases, the J end lost 2 bases, and 18 bases lay between the germline ends. This CDR3 comprises 14 residues. CDR1 is SNHLY and CDR2 is FYNNEI in the germline V gene. In the source study's methods: Quantification of nucleated cells was approximated via reference gene primer amplification. TCRdb's table, derived via immunoSEQ multiplex PCR, lists solely in-frame clones and lacks some. The V and J calls and the clone size are those of that table, but D and trimming were determined from the DNA. The profile shows around 130,000 clones, around 89% of them singletons. This specimen belongs to a study of blood T cell repertoires in COVID-19. Study-level information: The study drew acute and convalescent COVID-19 samples from the United States, Italy and Spain. Sample material is recorded as cDNA or gDNA derived from T cells, B-cell-depleted T cells, or PBMCs.

This chain connects TRBV2 to TRBJ2-7; the D gene is possibly TRBD2 (6 bases). The sample consisted of peripheral blood. This clonotype was obtained from a man between 65 and 85 years old with active COVID-19. CDR3 nucleotides: TGTGCCACCTCCCAGGTTCGCGGGGCCTACGAGCAGTACTTC. Translation: CATSQVRGAYEQYF.